Each of the 32 T cell receptor beta chains below was sequenced from the same sample in a study of cytomegalovirus exposure and HLA in healthy donors. The PCR ran on 60 Vbeta and 13 Jbeta primers. Method: immunoSEQ multiplex PCR; TCRdb's copy keeps in-frame clones and lacks some. The table has 100,000 to 150,000 clones, around 70% seen once. Input material: PBMCs. Receptors were obtained from a male donor in good health and CMV-seronegative.

This clone appeared a few times. This chain connects TRBV9 to TRBJ2-7; D remains ambiguous. Between the trimmed V and J ends, which lost 1 base and 6 bases, there was a span of 11 bases. Germline V gives CDR1 SGDLS, CDR2 YYNGEE. This CDR3 contains 13 residues. CDR3 DNA: TGTGCCAGCAGCGTAACTCCCTCTCGCGAGCAGTACTTC. Protein: CASSVTPSREQYF.

This clone was detected once. This chain joins TRBV7-6 and TRBJ2-1; D unclear. V lost 4 bases and J 10 bases, leaving 11 bases between the germline ends. The CDR3 is 12 residues long. CDR1 SGHVS and CDR2 FNYEAQ come from the germline V gene. CDR3 sequence reads: CASSSYSREQFF. The CDR3 coding sequence is TGTGCCAGCAGCTCATATAGCCGAGAGCAGTTCTTC.

This clone was counted once. The junction and the germline gene differ at one end; a read error may be behind it. The V gene is TRBV7-9, the J gene TRBJ2-3; tentatively, D is TRBD1 (6 bases). The CDR3 contains 17 residues. Germline CDR1 SEHNR, CDR2 FQNEAQ (reference sequence). For the CDR3, the DNA is TGTTCCAGCAGCCCCCACCGAGAGTTCAAAGGGGGTAATACGCAGTATTTT. It specifies CSSSPHREFKGGNTQYF.

J is TRBJ1-5 and V is TRBV6-5; tentatively, D is TRBD1 (5 bases). CDR1 and CDR2 (germline): MNHEY, SVGAGI. The CDR3 covers 15 residues. Trimming pared 4 bases from V and 3 bases from J, leaving 13 bases between. The CDR3 sequence: CASSLRGGPNQPQHF. CDR3 DNA sequence: TGTGCCAGCAGTTTACGGGGGGGACCCAATCAGCCCCAGCATTTT.

This chain uses TRBV19 with TRBJ1-1; 7 bases are shared with TRBD1. V lost 6 bases, J lost 5 bases, and 6 bases stayed unmatched. This CDR3 is 13 amino acids long. CDR1 is LNHDA and CDR2 is SQIVND in the germline V gene (reference sequence). The CDR3 sequence: CASRSTGKTEAFF. In nucleotides, the CDR3 is TGTGCCAGTAGATCGACAGGGAAGACTGAAGCTTTCTTT.

This chain uses TRBV28 with TRBJ2-7; the D gene is possibly TRBD2 (6 bases). The V gene lost 8 bases and the J gene lost 0 bases, with 14 bases spanning the gap. Germline values: CDR1 MDHEN, CDR2 SYDVKM. The CDR3 runs 14 residues. The CDR3, as DNA: TGTGCCAGCTACCGTACCGGGGGCTCCTACGAGCAGTACTTC. Protein product: CASYRTGGSYEQYF.

This CDR3 is CASSLNTPPYGYTF. In DNA form, the CDR3 reads TGTGCCAGCAGCTTAAATACACCGCCCTATGGCTACACCTTC. This chain joins TRBV7-9 and TRBJ1-2; D not resolved. V was shortened by 2 bases and J by 4 bases, with 11 bases between the two germline ends. This CDR3 comprises 14 residues. Germline V gene data show CDR1 as SEHNR and CDR2 as FQNEAQ (reference sequence).

This sequence joins TRBV7-6 and TRBJ1-1, with D perhaps matching TRBD1 (5 bases). The germline V and J ends were trimmed by 5 bases and 0 bases, with 10 bases remaining between them. The V gene's germline CDR1 is SGHVS and CDR2 FNYEAQ. The CDR3 length is 14 residues. CDR3 sequence (DNA): TGTGCCAGCAGCGAAGACAGAGTGAACACTGAAGCTTTCTTT. It translates to CASSEDRVNTEAFF.

The rearrangement joins TRBV28 to TRBJ2-4; maybe TRBD2 (5 bases). CDR1 and CDR2 from the germline V gene are MDHEN and SYDVKM. Trimming took 6 bases from V and 0 from J, leaving 15 bases between them. The CDR3 length is 16 residues. The CDR3 loop reads CASRSSGAVAKNIQYF. DNA for the CDR3: TGTGCCAGCAGATCAAGCGGTGCCGTAGCCAAAAACATTCAGTACTTC.

This rearrangement joins TRBV19 to TRBJ1-5; 9 nucleotides agree with TRBD1. CDR1 and CDR2 from the germline V gene are LNHDA and SQIVND (reference sequence). The length of the CDR3 is 16 residues. Germline trimming cut 7 bases from V and 3 bases from J; bases unmatched to any gene: 10. CDR3 coding DNA: TGTGCCAGTATCCCTGGGGGACAGGGCCACAATCAGCCCCAGCATTTT. This encodes CASIPGGQGHNQPQHF.

The chain joins TRBV4-1 to TRBJ2-2; the D gene is possibly TRBD2 (6 bases). This CDR3 is built from 17 residues. Deletions cut 0 bases from V and 0 bases from J, with 11 bases between. The germline gives CDR1 MGHRA, CDR2 YSYEKL. The CDR3 loop reads CASSQDSGVANTGELFF. The CDR3 DNA reads TGCGCCAGCAGCCAAGATTCGGGAGTCGCGAACACCGGGGAGCTGTTTTTT.

The chain carries TRBV5-1 and TRBJ1-3; tentative D call: TRBD1 (6 bases). Looked up from germline, CDR1 is SGHRS and CDR2 is YFSETQ. The V gene lost 0 bases and the J gene lost 6 bases, with 10 bases spanning the gap. This CDR3 is built from 14 residues. CDR3 sequence (DNA): TGCGCCAGCAGCTTGGACAGGGCGGCAAACACCATATATTTT. The encoded protein is CASSLDRAANTIYF.

This chain links TRBV28 with TRBJ1-5; D not certain. The CDR3 covers 17 residues. V was cut by 2 bases and J by 4 bases, with 18 bases left in between. Germline V gene data show CDR1 as MDHEN and CDR2 as SYDVKM. The CDR3 region has the DNA TGTGCCAGCAGTTTACCCCCCGGAATGAGGGAGAATCAGCCCCAGCATTTT. This gives the protein CASSLPPGMRENQPQHF. Full variable domain (missing parts from reference TRBV28 and TRBJ1-5): DVKVTQSSRYLVKRTGEKVFLECVQDMDHENMFWYRQDPGLGLRLIYFSYDVKMKEKGDIPEGYSVSREKKERFSLILESASTNQTSMYLCASSLPPGMRENQPQHFGDGTRLSIL.

The chain couples TRBV7-9 to TRBJ2-2; weak D call: TRBD2 (6 bases). CDR1 and CDR2 from the germline V gene are SEHNR and FQNEAQ (reference sequence). V lost 5 bases and J lost 7, with 8 bases in between. The CDR3 totals 12 residues. This CDR3 is CASSPGGGELFF. CDR3 nucleotides: TGTGCCAGCAGCCCCGGGGGCGGGGAGCTGTTTTTT. The entire variable domain, with the rest obtained from reference TRBV7-9 and TRBJ2-2, is as follows: DTGVSQNPRHKITKRGQNVTFRCDPISEHNRLYWYRQTLGQGPEFLTYFQNEAQLEKSRLLSDRFSAERPKGSFSTLEIQRTEQGDSAMYLCASSPGGGELFFGEGSRLTVL.

The genes are TRBV28 and TRBJ1-2; the D gene is possibly TRBD1 (5 bases). The CDR3 runs to 13 residues. Deletions cut 1 base from V and 8 bases from J, with 11 bases between. Germline CDR1 and CDR2: MDHEN and SYDVKM. The CDR3 DNA reads as TGTGCCAGCAGTTTATTAGGGGCCGGGGGCTACACCTTC. This gives the protein CASSLLGAGGYTF.

This clone was seen a single time. For the CDR3, the DNA is TGTGCCAGCAGCGTAGCGGTAGCGGGGAATGAGCAGTTCTTC. As protein: CASSVAVAGNEQFF. The J gene is TRBJ2-1, the V gene TRBV9; 8 bases map to TRBD2. The CDR3 runs to 14 residues. Germline loops: CDR1 SGDLS, CDR2 YYNGEE. V lost 0 bases and J lost 7; bases outside the gene matches: 3. Variable domain in full (rest from reference TRBV9 and TRBJ2-1): DSGVTQTPKHLITATGQRVTLRCSPRSGDLSVYWYQQSLDQGLQFLIQYYNGEERAKGNILERFSAQQFPDLHSELNLSSLELGDSALYFCASSVAVAGNEQFFGPGTRLTVL.

This clone was counted a few times. V usage is TRBV28 and J usage is TRBJ1-2, with 10 positions matching TRBD1. CDR1 MDHEN and CDR2 SYDVKM come from the germline V gene. With 7 bases clipped from V and 4 bases from J, the junction kept 15 bases outside the gene matches. The CDR3 has 17 residues. The CDR3 DNA reads as TGTGCCAGCACCAAGAGGGGGACAGGGGCTTTCGTCTATGGCTACACCTTC. Its translation: CASTKRGTGAFVYGYTF.

In its sample, this clone was seen once. V usage is TRBV5-1 and J usage is TRBJ2-7, with TRBD1 matching over 9 bases. The germline gives CDR1 SGHRS, CDR2 YFSETQ. CDR3 length: 14 residues. V dropped 3 bases and J dropped 3; count of bases not matched to a gene: 4. The CDR3 sequence is CASSSGQGSYEQYF. CDR3 nucleotide sequence: TGCGCCAGCAGCTCGGGACAGGGAAGCTACGAGCAGTACTTC.

V usage is TRBV7-2 and J usage is TRBJ2-1, with 9 bases that match TRBD2. CDR1 is SGHTA and CDR2 is FQGNSA in the germline V gene. The V segment lost 5 bases and the J segment 6 bases; nucleotides outside the gene matches: 11. The CDR3 sequence is 16 residues long. CDR3 protein: CASSPRGSGGFNEQFF. The CDR3 DNA reads as TGTGCCAGCAGCCCAAGGGGGAGCGGGGGGTTCAATGAGCAGTTCTTC.

The chain carries TRBV7-2 and TRBJ2-3, with D maybe TRBD1 (7 bases). Germline assignment: CDR1 SGHTA and CDR2 FQGNSA. This CDR3 has 14 residues. Trimming removed 5 bases at V and 9 bases at J, with 18 bases between. CDR3 sequence reads: CASSIDRDLRTQYF. The CDR3 DNA follows: TGTGCCAGCAGCATTGACAGGGACTTAAGGACGCAGTATTTT.

The rearrangement joins TRBV9 to TRBJ2-5; possible D gene TRBD2, 7 bases. The V gene lost 4 bases and the J gene lost 4 bases, with 32 bases spanning the gap. The CDR3 spans 20 residues. Germline loops: CDR1 SGDLS, CDR2 YYNGEE. For the CDR3, the DNA is TGTGCCAGCAGCTCCGAGGTCTCCGGAGGGGCGGGGGCTCTTAGAGAGACCCAGTACTTC. This codes for CASSSEVSGGAGALRETQYF.

V and J are TRBV10-3 and TRBJ2-3; a possible D gene is TRBD1 (6 bases). The germline V and J ends were trimmed by 5 bases and 2 bases, with 11 bases remaining between them. The CDR3 runs to 14 residues. The germline V gene encodes CDR1 ENHRY and CDR2 SYGVKD. CDR3 region: CAISQGRYTDTQYF. DNA of the CDR3: TGTGCCATCAGTCAGGGGAGATACACAGATACGCAGTATTTT.

The chain joins TRBV11-2 to TRBJ2-1; perhaps TRBD2 as D (6 bases). CDR1 SGHAT and CDR2 FQNNGV come from the germline V gene. There are 15 residues in the CDR3. Trimming stripped 2 bases from V and 10 bases from J, with 18 bases between. The CDR3 is CASSLTRGIAREQFF. The CDR3 DNA follows: TGTGCCAGCAGCTTAACCCGGGGGATCGCTAGAGAGCAGTTCTTC. Looking up the rest from reference TRBV11-2 and TRBJ2-1 gives the full variable domain: EAGVAQSPRYKIIEKRQSVAFWCNPISGHATLYWYQQILGQGPKLLIQFQNNGVVDDSQLPKDRFSAERLKGVDSTLKIQPAKLEDSAVYLCASSLTRGIAREQFFGPGTRLTVL.

This chain connects TRBV7-9 to TRBJ2-7; 7 positions match TRBD1. This CDR3 region has 14 residues. With V trimmed by 3 bases and J by 2 bases, 4 bases remained unmatched. Germline lookup yields CDR1 SEHNR and CDR2 FQNEAQ (reference sequence). CDR3 coding DNA: TGTGCCAGCAGCTTTAGGACAGGAACCTACGAGCAGTACTTC. Its translation is CASSFRTGTYEQYF. Filled out from reference TRBV7-9 and TRBJ2-7, the complete variable domain reads DTGVSQNPRHKITKRGQNVTFRCDPISEHNRLYWYRQTLGQGPEFLTYFQNEAQLEKSRLLSDRFSAERPKGSFSTLEIQRTEQGDSAMYLCASSFRTGTYEQYFGPGTRLTVT.

This rearrangement joins TRBV19 to TRBJ1-1; TRBD1 matches 7 bases. Per the germline V gene, CDR1 is LNHDA and CDR2 is SQIVND (reference sequence). The CDR3 contains 13 residues. V was clipped by 5 bases and J by 0 bases; unmatched bases: 0. CDR3 sequence reads: CASSQGVNTEAFF. The CDR3 nucleotides read TGTGCCAGTAGTCAGGGGGTGAACACTGAAGCTTTCTTT.

The chain's CDR3 is CAWSVSPLGGPTNYGYTF. The CDR3 region has the DNA TGTGCCTGGAGTGTAAGCCCCCTGGGAGGGCCTACCAACTATGGCTACACCTTC. The rearrangement joins TRBV30 to TRBJ1-2; D is ambiguous. There are 18 residues in the CDR3. V gave up 0 bases and J gave up 2 bases, with 22 bases separating them. CDR1 GTSNPN and CDR2 SVGIG come from the germline V gene (reference sequence).

The chain couples TRBV2 to TRBJ2-6; 9 positions match TRBD1. Germline V CDR1 and CDR2: SNHLY, FYNNEI. This CDR3 has 15 amino acids. Trimming at V came to 8 bases and at J to 0 bases, leaving 2 bases not matched to a gene. The CDR3, as DNA: TGTGCCAGCGGGGGACAGGGCTCTGGGGCCAACGTCCTGACTTTC. It codes for CASGGQGSGANVLTF.

Of note for this clone: One end of the junction does not line up with germline, which may come from a read error. The chain carries TRBV7-7 and TRBJ2-3, with D perhaps TRBD1 (6 bases). CDR1 and CDR2 (germline): SSHAT, FNYEAQ (reference sequence). The CDR3 sequence is 16 residues long. This CDR3 reads CASSLASGRGTDTQYF. The CDR3 DNA reads TGTGCTAGCAGCTTAGCGTCGGGTAGGGGGACAGATACGCAGTATTTT.

The chain couples TRBV4-1 to TRBJ2-5; D not resolved. Germline V lookup: CDR1 MGHRA, CDR2 YSYEKL. Trimming cost V 1 base and J 6 bases, with 3 bases left between them. The CDR3 is 11 residues long. Here the CDR3 DNA reads TGCGCCAGCAGCCAAGGGCAGACCCAGTACTTC. Amino acids: CASSQGQTQYF.

The rearrangement uses TRBV23-1 and TRBJ2-1; possible D gene TRBD1, 5 bases. TRBV23-1 is known as an ORF, though its function is uncertain. Trimming left V 2 bases short and J 7 bases short, with 15 bases between. The CDR3 runs 15 residues. In DNA form, the CDR3 reads TGCGCCAGCAGTCAAGGGGCAGGGATTGGGAATGAGCAGTTCTTC. The encoded protein is CASSQGAGIGNEQFF.

The chain is built from TRBV11-1 and TRBJ2-3; D unclear. Germline CDR1 reads SGHAT; CDR2 reads FQDESV (reference sequence). This CDR3 region has 14 residues. The V end lost 1 base, the J end lost 0 bases, and 5 bases lay between the germline ends. This chain's CDR3 is CASSLGASTDTQYF. The CDR3 DNA reads TGTGCCAGCAGCTTAGGAGCTAGCACAGATACGCAGTATTTT.

This clone came up once. The CDR3 DNA is TGCGCCAGACGGACTAGCGGGAGGGCCTCACACACAGATACGCAGTATTTT. This codes for CARRTSGRASHTDTQYF. The chain uses TRBV10-1 and TRBJ2-3; 15 bases are shared with TRBD2. CDR3 length: 17 amino acids. J was trimmed by 2 bases and V by 9 bases; bases with no gene match: 9. Per the germline V gene, CDR1 is WNHNN and CDR2 is SYGVQD (reference sequence).